The TCR beta chain under discussion was sequenced for a study of shared clonotypes between healthy human individuals. Study context: Every donor yielded three CD4 naive, three CD4 memory, two CD8 naive and one CD8 memory plate.

Study-level findings and limits: Naive subsets generally exceeded memory subsets in estimated richness.

CD4+ cells yielded CD45RA+ naive and CD45RA-negative memory subsets. Assay used: immunoSEQ multiplex PCR; TCRdb lists only in-frame clones, some missing. The table records about 1 million clones, 65% to 75% of them present only once. V gave up 3 bases and J gave up 7 bases; unmatched junction bases: 13. CDR3 size: 16 residues. Germline assignment: CDR1 KGHSH and CDR2 LQKENI. In regard to this clone: What it binds is unknown.

The rearrangement links TRBV18 to TRBJ1-1, with 8 nucleotides matching TRBD1. The sequence came from a man between 18 and 29 years old in good health. Sequencing input: memory CD4+ T cells sorted from blood. Documented subset: CD45RA-negative fraction. CDR3 coding DNA: TGTGCCAGCTCACCTCGGATCAGGCAGGGGGCGAATGAAGCTTTCTTT. The encoded protein is CASSPRIRQGANEAFF.